Here is one T cell receptor beta chain with its context. This sample is part of a study of blood T cell repertoires in COVID-19. CDR1 is SGHVS and CDR2 is FNYEAQ in the germline V gene. The CDR3 is 13 amino acids. Trimming stripped 1 base from V and 6 bases from J, with 9 bases between. Sequenced by immunoSEQ multiplex PCR; TCRdb stores in-frame clones only, minus some. The sample holds fewer than 110,000 clones, 84% seen once. The sequence was collected from a human donor in a cohort sampled during active COVID-19. The sample comprised peripheral blood. The V gene is TRBV7-6, the J gene TRBJ1-1, with D maybe TRBD1 (6 bases). The CDR3 DNA follows: TGTGCCAGCAGCTTAGAAGGGGGGGCTGAAGCTTTCTTT. Translating gives CASSLEGGAEAFF.